This T cell receptor (beta chain) was documented in a study of blood T cells in healthy people across ages. CDR3 length: 15 amino acids. Germline assignment: CDR1 DFQATT and CDR2 SNEGSKA (reference sequence). J gave up 3 bases and V 6 bases, and 11 bases lay outside the gene matches. Drawing of peripheral blood yielded roughly 9.8 milliliters from each donor. Combining a sample-barcoded 5' primer with a J-beta primer mix, a second PCR ran for roughly 6 to 11 cycles. Every sample produced at least 3 million CDR3-containing paired-end reads. One entry per CDR3 protein results from TCRdb running MiXCR on the 5' RACE reads. The sample comprises roughly 1,500,000 distinct CDR3 sequences, roughly 40% of which are singletons, and under 8% rests with the top ten. A few counts support this clonotype.

This receptor was obtained from a woman between 18 and 29 years old in good health. This chain connects TRBV20-1 to TRBJ2-4; 7 bases line up with TRBD2. The sequencing input was blood. This CDR3 is CSASGGSEGKNIQYF. CDR3 nucleotides: TGCAGTGCCTCGGGCGGGAGCGAAGGCAAAAACATTCAGTACTTC.